One sample yielded the 4 T cell receptor beta chains listed below, sequenced in a study of human T cells and chemical hapten exposure. MiXCR was run by TCRdb on the RACE reads, yielding one entry per CDR3 protein. The data contain fewer than 350,000 distinct CDR3 sequences, 7.5% to 8% of them singletons. Time point indicated: pre-sensitization, week 0. Sample treatment: therapeutic diphenylcyclopropenone sensitization with weekly scalp DPC. This specimen was whole blood, taken in connection with sensitization to the hapten diphenylcyclopropenone (DPC). These receptors all stem from a man between 18 and 29 years old with alopecia areata. Some clones in this sample may be carry-over from other donors' samples.

The chain carries TRBV6-5 and TRBJ2-2; D gene ambiguous. The CDR3 is 14 residues long. Germline CDR1 and CDR2: MNHEY and SVGAGI. Trimming removed 6 bases at V and 3 bases at J, with 11 bases between. The CDR3 region is CASRPDNYTGELFF. In DNA, the CDR3 is TGTGCCAGCAGGCCCGACAACTACACCGGGGAGCTGTTTTTT.

This clonotype came up a few times. The chain carries TRBV12-3 or TRBV12-4 and TRBJ2-7, with D possibly being TRBD1 (6 bases). Trimming pared 3 bases from V and 7 bases from J, leaving 28 bases between. The CDR3 is 18 amino acids. Written as DNA, the CDR3 is TGTGCCAGCAGTTTCTTGGGGATTGGGGGCGTAACATCGAGAGAGCAGTACTTC. Its protein product is CASSFLGIGGVTSREQYF.

The genes are TRBV9 and TRBJ1-1, with D possibly being TRBD1 (5 bases). The V end lost 3 bases, the J end lost 6 bases, and 27 bases lay between the germline ends. The CDR3 covers 18 residues. Germline V CDR1 and CDR2: SGDLS, YYNGEE. CDR3 coding DNA: TGTGCCAGCAGCGCCCGCGAGGGGCGGTTTTTTTCAGAGTCTGAAGCTTTCTTT. This codes for CASSAREGRFFSESEAFF.

This clonotype was counted only a few times. The chain has TRBV20-1 and TRBJ2-7, with TRBD1 matching over 7 bases. This CDR3 region has 14 residues. Germline V gene data show CDR1 as DFQATT and CDR2 as SNEGSKA (reference sequence). J lost 1 base, V lost 4 bases, and 7 bases had no gene match. The CDR3 here is CSAKPDRASYEQYF. The CDR3 nucleotides read TGCAGTGCTAAGCCTGACAGGGCATCCTACGAGCAGTACTTC.